This T cell receptor beta chain was captured in a study of cytomegalovirus exposure and HLA in healthy donors. Study background: The early release's HLA-typed donors yielded approximately 82 million unique TCRs. General study findings and limits: Most sequenced TCRs were rare (though some public TCRs occurred in many donors). Immune exposure data for these donors was limited to CMV serostatus. A few CMV-associated chains were confirmed in vitro to be specific for CMV antigens.

Trimming pared 9 bases from V and 4 bases from J, leaving 12 bases between. CDR1 and CDR2 (germline): PRHDT, FYEKMQ (reference sequence). CDR3 length: 12 amino acids. Primers for the PCR totalled 60 Vbeta and 13 Jbeta. Measured with immunoSEQ multiplex PCR; TCRdb has only the in-frame clones, and not every one. The sample includes under 170,000 clones, 70% to 80% of them seen just once. Comment on this clone: Its specificity is not known.

Sequencing was carried out using PBMCs. The genes are TRBV13 and TRBJ1-2, with a weak D call TRBD1 (5 bases). The receptor was derived from a human donor in good health. The CDR3 DNA reads as TGTGCCAGAAGGGCAGGGCCCTATGGCTACACCTTC. Protein: CARRAGPYGYTF.